The 9 T cell receptor beta chains listed next were all sequenced from one sample in a study of T cells after yellow fever vaccination. TCRdb reprocessed the 5' RACE reads via MiXCR and lists one record per CDR3 protein. In the table there are roughly 340,000 distinct CDR3 sequences, 3% to 4.5% of which are singletons. Here the sequenced sample was PBMCs, taken 5 days after the yellow fever booster vaccination. The receptors here all came from a man aged 18 to 29 who received the YFV17D yellow fever vaccine.

This clonotype has a handful of counts. The chain recombines TRBV6-5 with TRBJ1-1; the match to TRBD1 covers 7 bases. CDR3 length: 16 amino acids. The germline V gene has CDR1 MNHEY and CDR2 SVGAGI. Germline trimming cut 0 bases from V and 1 base from J; bases unmatched to any gene: 5. The CDR3: CASSYSWTGGNTEAFF. Here the CDR3 DNA reads TGTGCCAGCAGTTACTCGTGGACAGGTGGGAACACTGAAGCTTTCTTT.

This clonotype showed up just a few times. This chain connects TRBV20-1 to TRBJ1-2; no clear D gene. Trimming stripped 0 bases from V and 7 bases from J, with 9 bases between. Looked up from germline, CDR1 is DFQATT and CDR2 is SNEGSKA (reference sequence). This CDR3 comprises 12 residues. CDR3: CSARDRIGGYTF. The CDR3 DNA follows: TGCAGTGCTAGAGATAGGATTGGTGGCTACACCTTC.

This clonotype was seen ten or more times. This rearrangement joins TRBV12-3 or TRBV12-4 to TRBJ1-5, with D unclear. There are 14 residues in the CDR3. Trimming left V 7 bases short and J 0 bases short, with 10 bases between. The CDR3 sequence: CASTNINSNQPQHF. CDR3 nucleotides: TGTGCCAGCACCAACATCAATAGCAATCAGCCCCAGCATTTT.

V usage is TRBV24-1 and J usage is TRBJ2-5; TRBD1 matches 8 bases. The CDR3 totals 16 residues. The germline gives CDR1 KGHDR, CDR2 SFDVKD. J lost 5 bases, V lost 2 bases, and 9 bases had no gene match. As DNA, the CDR3 is TGTGCCACCAGTGATTACCCCGGGACAGGAGGGGAGACCCAGTACTTC. Encoded protein: CATSDYPGTGGETQYF.

Only a few counts were recorded for this clonotype. This rearrangement joins TRBV20-1 to TRBJ2-3; D uncertain. CDR1 DFQATT and CDR2 SNEGSKA come from the germline V gene (reference sequence). Trimming removed 5 bases from V and 5 bases from J, with 8 bases in between. This CDR3 spans 11 amino acids. CDR3 DNA sequence: TGCAGTGCTCCCGTTTTAGATACGCAGTATTTT. It encodes CSAPVLDTQYF.

This clonotype was observed many times. CDR3 amino acids: CASQWGLPGDTQYF. The CDR3 nucleotides are TGTGCCAGCCAGTGGGGGCTCCCAGGAGATACGCAGTATTTT. This chain joins TRBV5-4 and TRBJ2-3, with D possibly matching TRBD1 (6 bases). With 7 bases removed from V and 5 bases from J, the gap between germline ends came to 17 bases. CDR3 size: 14 residues. Per the germline V gene, CDR1 is SGHNT and CDR2 is YYREEE (reference sequence).

At least ten counts were recorded for this clonotype. The rearrangement uses TRBV7-9 and TRBJ2-1; D remains unclear. This CDR3 contains 12 residues. Trimming took 5 bases from V and 5 from J, leaving 7 bases between them. Germline CDR1 SEHNR, CDR2 FQNEAQ (reference sequence). CDR3 bases: TGTGCCAGCAGCCGCGTCAACAATGAGCAGTTCTTC. As protein: CASSRVNNEQFF.

This clonotype was counted a few times. The chain combines TRBV20-1 with TRBJ2-3; D uncertain. Germline-derived CDR1 and CDR2 are DFQATT and SNEGSKA (reference sequence). The V end was cut by 3 bases, the J end by 1 base, with 14 bases between. This CDR3 is built from 15 residues. CDR3 sequence (DNA): TGCAGTGCTAGGATCAGAACGAGCGGCACAGATACGCAGTATTTT. Its translation is CSARIRTSGTDTQYF.

This clonotype was seen many times. The rearrangement joins TRBV20-1 to TRBJ2-3; D might be TRBD2 (6 bases). Trimming removed 1 base at V and 2 bases at J, with 13 bases between. Germline lookup yields CDR1 DFQATT and CDR2 SNEGSKA (reference sequence). The CDR3 has 15 amino acids. The DNA of the CDR3 is TGCAGTGCTAGAGGTTCTAGCGCGTTCACAGATACGCAGTATTTT. It specifies CSARGSSAFTDTQYF.